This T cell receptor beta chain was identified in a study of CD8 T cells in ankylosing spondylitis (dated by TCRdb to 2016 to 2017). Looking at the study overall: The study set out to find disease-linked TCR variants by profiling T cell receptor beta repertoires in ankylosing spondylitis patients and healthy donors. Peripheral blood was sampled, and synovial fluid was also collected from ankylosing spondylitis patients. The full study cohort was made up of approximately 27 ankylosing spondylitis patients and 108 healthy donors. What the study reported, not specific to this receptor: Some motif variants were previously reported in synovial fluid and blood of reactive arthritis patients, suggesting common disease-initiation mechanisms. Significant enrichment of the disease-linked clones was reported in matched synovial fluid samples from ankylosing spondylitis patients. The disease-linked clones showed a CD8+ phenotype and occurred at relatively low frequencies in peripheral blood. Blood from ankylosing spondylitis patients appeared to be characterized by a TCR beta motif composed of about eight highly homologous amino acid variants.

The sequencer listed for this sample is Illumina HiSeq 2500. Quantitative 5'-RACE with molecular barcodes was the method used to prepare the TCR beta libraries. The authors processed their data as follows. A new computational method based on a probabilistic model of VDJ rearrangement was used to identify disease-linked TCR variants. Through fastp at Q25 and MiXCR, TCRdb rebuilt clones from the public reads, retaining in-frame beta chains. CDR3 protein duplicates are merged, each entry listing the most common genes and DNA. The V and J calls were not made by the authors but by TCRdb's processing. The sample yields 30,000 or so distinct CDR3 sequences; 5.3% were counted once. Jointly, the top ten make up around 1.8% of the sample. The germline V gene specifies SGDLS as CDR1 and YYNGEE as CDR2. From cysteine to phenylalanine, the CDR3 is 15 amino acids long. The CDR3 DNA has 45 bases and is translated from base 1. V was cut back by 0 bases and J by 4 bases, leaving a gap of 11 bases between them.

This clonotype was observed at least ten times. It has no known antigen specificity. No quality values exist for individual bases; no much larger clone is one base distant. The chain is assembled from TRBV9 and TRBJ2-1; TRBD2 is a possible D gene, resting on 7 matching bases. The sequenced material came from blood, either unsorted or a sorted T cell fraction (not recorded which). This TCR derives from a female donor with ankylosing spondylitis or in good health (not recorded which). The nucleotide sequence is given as TGTGCCAGCAGCGTAGTCGGGGGGCAATACAATGAGCAGTTCTTC. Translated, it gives CASSVVGGQYNEQFF.